These 3 T cell receptor beta chains share one sample of origin, sequenced in a study of blood T cell repertoires in COVID-19. Using immunoSEQ multiplex PCR, the repertoire was profiled, and TCRdb retains in-frame clones only, with some absent. The table includes 60,000 or so clones, over 60% detected once. The sequencing sample was made of peripheral blood. The receptors were sampled from a woman in her forties or fifties with active or convalescent COVID-19.

J is TRBJ1-2 and V is TRBV5-1; D might be TRBD1 (5 bases). Germline-derived CDR1 and CDR2 are SGHRS and YFSETQ. V lost 4 bases to trimming and J lost 2 bases, with 15 bases between them. This CDR3 has 15 residues. The CDR3 loop is CASSPEWGRNYGYTF. DNA of the CDR3: TGCGCCAGCAGCCCGGAGTGGGGCAGGAACTATGGCTACACCTTC.

The chain couples TRBV4-1 to TRBJ1-5, with D unclear. Trimming shortened V by 0 bases and J by 11 bases, and 17 bases separated the two germline ends. This CDR3 spans 15 amino acids. The V gene's germline CDR1 is MGHRA and CDR2 YSYEKL. The CDR3 region is CASSQDRGYGTAQHF. CDR3 nucleotides: TGCGCCAGCAGCCAAGATCGTGGCTACGGTACAGCCCAGCATTTT.

The sample holds one count of this clone. J is TRBJ1-1 and V is TRBV5-4; 9 positions match TRBD1. The CDR3 spans 15 residues. Losses at the gene ends were 4 bases for V and 0 bases for J; bases not matched to a gene: 4. Germline V gives CDR1 SGHNT, CDR2 YYREEE (reference sequence). The CDR3 loop reads CASSPGQGLNTEAFF. In DNA form, the CDR3 reads TGTGCCAGCAGCCCGGGACAGGGACTGAACACTGAAGCTTTCTTT. Based on the CDR3 plus reference TRBV5-4 and TRBJ1-1, the full variable domain is ETGVTQSPTHLIKTRGQQVTLRCSSQSGHNTVSWYQQALGQGPQFIFQYYREEENGRGNFPPRFSGLQFPNYSSELNVNALELDDSALYLCASSPGQGLNTEAFFGQGTRLTVV.